The 5 T cell receptor beta chains presented below share a single source sample, sequenced in a study of blood T cell repertoires in COVID-19. Only in-frame clones appear in the TCRdb table, and some are missing; sequencing was by immunoSEQ multiplex PCR. Of 200,000 to 300,000 clones listed, 70% to 90% are singletons. What was sequenced was peripheral blood. The source of these receptors is a woman aged 40-49 years who had recovered from COVID-19.

V gene TRBV7-3 combines with J gene TRBJ2-7, with 7 bases that match TRBD2. Germline trimming cut 4 bases from V and 3 bases from J; bases unmatched to any gene: 6. The CDR3 extends over 14 amino acids. From germline, CDR1 is SGHTA and CDR2 FQGTGA. The CDR3 reads CASSSQRDGYEQYF. DNA of the CDR3: TGTGCCAGCAGCTCCCAGCGGGATGGCTACGAGCAGTACTTC. The whole variable domain, filled in from reference TRBV7-3 and TRBJ2-7, reads GAGVSQTPSNKVTEKGKYVELRCDPISGHTALYWYRQSLGQGPEFLIYFQGTGAADDSGLPNDRFFAVRPEGSVSTLKIQRTERGDSAVYLCASSSQRDGYEQYFGPGTRLTVT.

This chain uses TRBV7-9 with TRBJ2-3, with 9 bases aligning to TRBD2. There are 16 residues in the CDR3. CDR1 SEHNR and CDR2 FQNEAQ come from the germline V gene (reference sequence). V lost 3 bases to trimming and J lost 8 bases; unmatched junction nucleotides: 12. The CDR3 sequence is CASSLEGREGLRTQYF. The CDR3 coding sequence is TGTGCCAGCAGCTTGGAGGGGCGGGAGGGCCTCCGTACGCAGTATTTT.

This clone was detected once. V is TRBV7-2 and J is TRBJ2-1; 9 bases are a match to TRBD1. The length of the CDR3 is 17 residues. Germline loops: CDR1 SGHTA, CDR2 FQGNSA. Trimming removed 5 bases from V and 0 bases from J; junction bases left unmatched: 8. The CDR3 DNA sequence: TGTGCCAGCAGCCCCCGGACAGGGGTTAGCTCCTACAATGAGCAGTTCTTC. Residues: CASSPRTGVSSYNEQFF.

The genes are TRBV18 and TRBJ2-1; possibly TRBD1 for D (6 bases). CDR1 is KGHSH and CDR2 is LQKENI in the germline V gene. The length of the CDR3 is 13 residues. The germline V and J ends were trimmed by 6 bases and 6 bases, with 12 bases remaining between them. The CDR3 sequence is CASSTDSLNEQFF. CDR3 DNA: TGTGCCAGCTCCACGGACAGCCTCAATGAGCAGTTCTTC.

This clone was seen only a few times. The chain employs TRBV6-5 and TRBJ1-1; 7 bases agree with TRBD1. Germline V CDR1 and CDR2: MNHEY, SVGAGI. The CDR3 sequence is 15 residues long. V lost 5 bases to trimming and J lost 4 bases; unmatched junction nucleotides: 10. In DNA, the CDR3 is TGTGCCAGCAGTAGACGACAGGGTCGGAGCACTGAAGCTTTCTTT. It specifies CASSRRQGRSTEAFF.